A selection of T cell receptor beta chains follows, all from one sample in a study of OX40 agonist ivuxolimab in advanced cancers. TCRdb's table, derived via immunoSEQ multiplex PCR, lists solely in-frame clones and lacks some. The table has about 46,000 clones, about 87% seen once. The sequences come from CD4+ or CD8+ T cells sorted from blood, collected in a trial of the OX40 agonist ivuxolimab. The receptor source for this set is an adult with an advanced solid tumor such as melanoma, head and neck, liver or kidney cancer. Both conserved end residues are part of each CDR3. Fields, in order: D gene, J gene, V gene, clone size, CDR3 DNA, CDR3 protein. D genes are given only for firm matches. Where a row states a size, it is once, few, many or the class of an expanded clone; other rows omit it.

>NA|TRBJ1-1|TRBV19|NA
TGTGCCAGTAGTATAGGGGGGTTAGCCACTGAAGCTTTCTTT
CASSIGGLATEAFF
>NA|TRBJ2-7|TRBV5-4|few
TGTGCCAGCAGCTTTAGCGTATCTTCCTACGAGCAGTACTTC
CASSFSVSSYEQYF
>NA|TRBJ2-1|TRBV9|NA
TGTGCCAGCAGCCCCTCGGGACCTCCCGGACCCTACAATGAGCAGTTCTTC
CASSPSGPPGPYNEQFF
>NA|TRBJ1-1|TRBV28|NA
TGTGCCAGCAGCTTACCTCTGGGTACTGAAGCTTTCTTT
CASSLPLGTEAFF
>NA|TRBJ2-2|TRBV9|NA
TGTGCCAGCAGTGGCGGGCAGCCAAACACCGGGGAGCTGTTTTTT
CASSGGQPNTGELFF
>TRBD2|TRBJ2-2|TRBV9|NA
TGTGCCAGCAGCGGTAGCGGGAGAGGCACCGGGGAGCTGTTTTTT
CASSGSGRGTGELFF
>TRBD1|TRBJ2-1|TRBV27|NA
TGTGCCAGCAGTTTGGGACAGGATGAGCAGTTCTTC
CASSLGQDEQFF
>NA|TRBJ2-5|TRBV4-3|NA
TGCGCCAGCAGCCTCCGGGGAGGAAAAGAGACCCAGTACTTC
CASSLRGGKETQYF
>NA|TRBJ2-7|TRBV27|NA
TGTGCCAGCAGTCAACGACAAGGGCGGGAAGAGCAGTACTTC
CASSQRQGREEQYF
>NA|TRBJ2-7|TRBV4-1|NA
TGCGCCAGCAGCCAGGCCCGACAGTTGTCCTACGAGCAGTACTTC
CASSQARQLSYEQYF
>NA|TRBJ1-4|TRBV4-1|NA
TGCGCCAGCAGCCAAGATGAAAAACTGTTTTTT
CASSQDEKLFF
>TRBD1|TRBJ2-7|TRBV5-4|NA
TGTGCCAGCAGCTTGGGGGGACAGGGGCGGTACGAGCAGTACTTC
CASSLGGQGRYEQYF
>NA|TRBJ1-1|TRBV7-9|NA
TGTGCCAGCAGCTCTCCGGGCCGAGACACTGAAGCTTTCTTT
CASSSPGRDTEAFF
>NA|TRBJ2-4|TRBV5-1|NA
TGCGCCAGCAGCTTGGGGGCTGGTCTAGCCAAAAACATTCAGTACTTC
CASSLGAGLAKNIQYF
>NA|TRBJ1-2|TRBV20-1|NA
TGCAGTGCTAGAACTAACTATGGCTACACCTTC
CSARTNYGYTF
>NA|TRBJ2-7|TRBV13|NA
TGTGCCAGCAGCCCGCAGTTAAGCTCCTACGAGCAGTACTTC
CASSPQLSSYEQYF
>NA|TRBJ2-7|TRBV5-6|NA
TGTGCCAGCAGCTTGACAGGGTACGAGCAGTACTTC
CASSLTGYEQYF
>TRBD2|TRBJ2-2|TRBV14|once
TGTGCCAGCAGCCAAGCTGCCCGACTAGCGGGAGTTACCGGGGAGCTGTTTTTT
CASSQAARLAGVTGELFF
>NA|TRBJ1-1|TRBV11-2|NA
TGTGCCAGCAGCTTGGGCGGAGCGACTGAAGCTTTCTTT
CASSLGGATEAFF
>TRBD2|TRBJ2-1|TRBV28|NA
TGTGCCAGCAGTTTTCGGCTAGCGGGAACGAATGAGCAGTTCTTC
CASSFRLAGTNEQFF
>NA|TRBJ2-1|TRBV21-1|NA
TGTGCCAGATACAGGAAGGGGCACTCCTACAATGAGCAGTTCTTC
CARYRKGHSYNEQFF
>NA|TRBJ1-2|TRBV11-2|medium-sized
TGTGCCAGCAGCTTAGTGGGTGTTGGTGGCTACACCTTC
CASSLVGVGGYTF
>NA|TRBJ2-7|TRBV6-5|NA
TGTGCCAGCAGTTCCCCGGCAGGGATCTACGAGCAGTACTTC
CASSSPAGIYEQYF
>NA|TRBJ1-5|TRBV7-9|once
TGTGCCAGCAGCTTGGGATGGTCCCCCAATCAGCCCCAGCATTTT
CASSLGWSPNQPQHF
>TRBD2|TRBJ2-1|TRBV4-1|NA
TGCGCCAGCAGCCGCGGACTAGCGGTGAATGAGCAGTTCTTC
CASSRGLAVNEQFF
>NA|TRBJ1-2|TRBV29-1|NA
TGCAGCGTTAACAGCCCCGGGAGGGGCTACACCTTC
CSVNSPGRGYTF
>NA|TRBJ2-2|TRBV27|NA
TGTGCCAGCACCCAGGGGTTTAACTCCGGCGGGGAGCTGTTTTTT
CASTQGFNSGGELFF
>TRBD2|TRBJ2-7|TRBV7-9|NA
TGTGCCAGCAGGGGGACTAGCGAGACCTACGAGCAGTACTTC
CASRGTSETYEQYF